The clone carrying this T cell receptor beta chain was seen once. The sample originates from a study of T cell changes during pregnancy in multiple sclerosis. CDR3 size: 15 residues. Germline assignment: CDR1 LGHNA and CDR2 YSLEER. V was pared by 2 bases and J by 7 bases, with 10 bases of the junction left unmatched. Repertoires were generated with immunoSEQ multiplex PCR, while TCRdb's copy carries only in-frame clones and drops some. The sample holds about 58,000 clones, roughly 93% seen once. The rearrangement joins TRBV4-3 to TRBJ2-7; 8 bases map to TRBD1. The receptor comes from a female donor with multiple sclerosis, enrolled in a pregnancy study. The input for sequencing was CD8+ T cells from peripheral blood mononuclear cells, taken in the second trimester of pregnancy. CDR3 amino acids: CASSQNAGGLEEQYF. The CDR3 nucleotides are TGCGCCAGCAGCCAAAATGCAGGGGGCCTTGAGGAGCAGTACTTC.